The clone carrying this T cell receptor (beta chain) showed up many times. All unsorted peripheral T cells were captured because whole blood was used without fractionation. This specimen belongs to a study of HIV-infected patients and healthy controls. Reverse transcription used 450 to 650 ng RNA and constant-region primers for alpha and beta. Alpha and beta chain libraries were made separately by chain-specific third strand synthesis with multiplexing indices. Via MiXCR, TCRdb re-called the 5' RACE reads, giving one row per CDR3 protein. The sample lists about 10,000 distinct CDR3 sequences; 8.5% to 12% were seen once. The receptor was derived from an adult with HIV infection. Sequencing used blood, obtained before antiretroviral therapy.

The CDR3 DNA is TGCGCCAGCAGAGGCGGGGAAAGCGATACGCAGTATTTT. Translation: CASRGGESDTQYF. The V gene is TRBV5-1, the J gene TRBJ2-3; perhaps TRBD2 as D (6 bases). Trimming pared 5 bases from V and 6 bases from J, leaving 13 bases between. This CDR3 is 13 amino acids long. Per the germline V gene, CDR1 is SGHRS and CDR2 is YFSETQ. Full variable domain (missing parts from reference TRBV5-1 and TRBJ2-3): KAGVTQTPRYLIKTRGQQVTLSCSPISGHRSVSWYQQTPGQGLQFLFEYFSETQRNKGNFPGRFSGRQFSNSRSEMNVSTLELGDSALYLCASRGGESDTQYFGPGTRLTVL.